Sequencing of this T cell receptor beta chain was carried out in a study of blood T cells in healthy people across ages. Study-wide results and caveats: Any conclusive comparison of naive versus antigen-experienced cells was prevented by using unsorted PBMCs. Both naive CD4+ cell counts and diversity were greater in long-lived donors than in aged donors.

Trimming removed 5 bases from V and 2 bases from J, with 14 bases in between. Germline V gene data show CDR1 as SEHNR and CDR2 as FQNEAQ (reference sequence). This CDR3 is built from 15 residues. Concerning this clonotype: Its target is unknown.

The use of a sample-barcoded 5' primer and a J-beta primer mix characterized a second PCR of 7 to 11 cycles. A template-switch adaptor containing 12 random nucleotides labeled each cDNA molecule. TCRdb ran MiXCR on the 5' RACE reads and lists one entry per CDR3 protein. The repertoire includes 1.5 million or so distinct CDR3 sequences, approximately 38% of them detected once, and 7.9% sits in the top ten. Healthy Caucasian individuals from Russia aged about 6 to 100 were enrolled as donors. Sequencing input: blood. The rearrangement links TRBV7-9 to TRBJ2-3; D is perhaps TRBD1 (6 bases). The TCR originated in a woman younger than 30 in good health. The CDR3 loop is CASSIPGQPTDTQYF. CDR3 in DNA: TGTGCCAGCAGCATTCCGGGACAACCCACAGATACGCAGTATTTT.